This T cell receptor (beta chain) was sequenced in a study of T cell changes during pregnancy in multiple sclerosis. Method: immunoSEQ multiplex PCR; TCRdb's copy keeps in-frame clones and lacks some. In the table there are 85,000 to 130,000 clones, 85% to 95% of which are singletons. V shed 3 bases and J 0 bases; nucleotides not matched to a gene: 5. The CDR3 has 17 amino acids. From germline, CDR1 is MNHEY and CDR2 SMNVEV (reference sequence). The sample in question was peripheral blood, obtained after pregnancy. The TCR sequence derives from a female donor with multiple sclerosis, enrolled in a pregnancy study. This sequence joins TRBV27 and TRBJ2-2; TRBD2 aligns across 9 bases. For the CDR3, the DNA is TGTGCCAGCAGTTTGTGGGCTAGCGGGACGAACACCGGGGAGCTGTTTTTT. This encodes CASSLWASGTNTGELFF.